Below are 18 T cell receptor beta chains sequenced from a single sample in a study of T-cell reconstitution after alpha-beta-depleted transplantation in children. Researchers prepared the TCRbeta library using unique molecular identifiers, the study reports. In TCRdb, the PCR reads were re-called with MiXCR into one record per CDR3 protein. The sample comprises 130,000 to 150,000 distinct CDR3 sequences, 8% to 10% of which are singletons, and roughly 18% rests with the top ten. The material was PBMCs, mostly from graft donor cells, obtained 180 days after TCRalphabeta/CD19-depleted stem cell transplant. The source of these receptors is a female patient between 2 and 15 years old who had a stem cell transplant for congenital amegakaryocytic thrombocytopenia, so the T cells may come from the graft donor.

In the case of this clonotype: A read error is possible here, since a much larger clone lies one base away. The rearrangement uses TRBV28 and TRBJ2-2; D may match TRBD1 or TRBD2 (5 bases each). Germline V gene sequence: CDR1 MDHEN, CDR2 SYDVKM. This CDR3 contains 12 residues. The CDR3 nucleotides are TGTGCCAGCAGTTGGGAAGCCGGGGACCTGTTTTTT. Protein sequence: CASSWEAGDLFF.

This clonotype was recorded many times. V is TRBV29-1 and J is TRBJ2-1; 9 bases map to TRBD1. CDR1 SQVTM and CDR2 ANQGSEA come from the germline V gene. The CDR3 covers 13 residues. V lost 8 bases and J lost 2; bases outside the gene matches: 4. In DNA form, the CDR3 reads TGCAGCATATACAGGGGGCCCTACAATGAGCAGTTCTTC. Its translation is CSIYRGPYNEQFF.

In its sample, this clonotype was seen many times. This rearrangement joins TRBV27 to TRBJ2-1, with 7 bases matching TRBD1. Per the germline V gene, CDR1 is MNHEY and CDR2 is SMNVEV (reference sequence). V gave up 4 bases and J gave up 7 bases; unmatched junction bases: 10. CDR3 size: 15 residues. CDR3 bases: TGTGCCAGCAGTTACAGGGGTATTAAGTGGAATGAGCAGTTCTTC. Residues: CASSYRGIKWNEQFF.

The chain is built from TRBV6-1 and TRBJ2-2; TRBD1 is a possible D gene (6 bases). The length of the CDR3 is 14 residues. V gave up 6 bases and J gave up 4 bases, with 12 bases separating them. CDR1 and CDR2 (germline): MNHNS, SASEGT. The CDR3 spells CASSRQGLTGELFF. The CDR3 DNA sequence: TGTGCCAGCAGCCGTCAGGGGCTCACCGGGGAGCTGTTTTTT.

This clonotype was observed at least ten times. The rearrangement uses TRBV20-1 and TRBJ2-3; 10 bases match TRBD2. CDR1 DFQATT and CDR2 SNEGSKA come from the germline V gene (reference sequence). V shed 5 bases and J 3 bases; nucleotides not matched to a gene: 11. This CDR3 is 16 amino acids long. For the CDR3, the DNA is TGCAGTGCTGCTCCAAGCGGGGGGGGGGCGACAGATACGCAGTATTTT. It specifies CSAAPSGGGATDTQYF.

The V call is TRBV7-3, the J call TRBJ1-2, with D possibly matching TRBD1 (5 bases). Trimming cost V 5 bases and J 4 bases, with 14 bases left between them. Germline V gives CDR1 SGHTA, CDR2 FQGTGA. This CDR3 region has 14 residues. The CDR3 spells CASSTQGTPYGYTF. For the CDR3, the DNA is TGTGCCAGCAGCACCCAGGGAACCCCCTATGGCTACACCTTC.

This chain joins TRBV20-1 and TRBJ2-7; tentative D call: TRBD2 (6 bases). This CDR3 region has 14 residues. The V gene lost 3 bases and the J gene lost 5 bases, with 17 bases spanning the gap. In germline, CDR1 is DFQATT, CDR2 SNEGSKA (reference sequence). CDR3 bases: TGCAGTGCTAGGTCTACCCGGGACTGGAACGAGCAGTACTTC. Translation: CSARSTRDWNEQYF.

Remarks on this clonotype: The missing conserved phenylalanine or tryptophan at the end of this CDR3 makes a read error likely. V is TRBV5-1 and J is TRBJ2-6; 7 bases are a match to TRBD1. Per germline, CDR1 SGHRS and CDR2 YFSETQ. CDR3 length: 16 amino acids. In DNA form, the CDR3 reads TGCGCCAGCAGCTTCCGGGACAGCTCTGGGGCCACCGTCCTGACTTCC. It is translated as CASSFRDSSGATVLTS.

This chain uses TRBV11-2 with TRBJ2-3; 10 positions match TRBD2. CDR1 SGHAT and CDR2 FQNNGV come from the germline V gene. There are 15 residues in the CDR3. V was pared by 4 bases and J by 4 bases, with 5 bases of the junction left unmatched. CDR3: CASSSASGSADTQYF. The CDR3, as DNA: TGTGCCAGCAGCTCAGCTAGCGGGAGTGCAGATACGCAGTATTTT. Based on the CDR3 plus reference TRBV11-2 and TRBJ2-3, the full variable domain is EAGVAQSPRYKIIEKRQSVAFWCNPISGHATLYWYQQILGQGPKLLIQFQNNGVVDDSQLPKDRFSAERLKGVDSTLKIQPAKLEDSAVYLCASSSASGSADTQYFGPGTRLTVL.

This clonotype was counted many times. The chain couples TRBV12-3 or TRBV12-4 to TRBJ2-7, with 10 nucleotides matching TRBD2. This CDR3 has 15 amino acids. Losses at the gene ends were 6 bases for V and 1 base for J; bases not matched to a gene: 6. The DNA for the CDR3 is TGTGCCAGCAGCATAGCGGGAGGTGCTTCCTACGAGCAGTACTTC. It translates to CASSIAGGASYEQYF.

The chain joins TRBV7-9 to TRBJ1-2, with D perhaps TRBD1 (6 bases). Per germline, CDR1 SEHNR and CDR2 FQNEAQ (reference sequence). This CDR3 is 15 amino acids long. Trimming took 0 bases from V and 4 from J, leaving 12 bases between them. Here the CDR3 reads CASSLAAGAGYGYTF. The CDR3 DNA follows: TGTGCCAGCAGCTTAGCGGCGGGGGCCGGCTATGGCTACACCTTC.

Details on this clonotype: Compared with germline, one end of the junction differs, possibly owing to a read error. The rearrangement joins TRBV14 to TRBJ1-1; D remains unclear. The length of the CDR3 is 12 residues. Germline CDR1 reads SGHDN; CDR2 reads FVKESK. CDR3 coding DNA: TGTGCCAGCGGCCAATTACACACTGAAGCTTTCTTT. This codes for CASGQLHTEAFF.

In this sample, this clonotype turned up many times. The chain links TRBV6-1 to TRBJ2-7; the D gene is possibly TRBD2 (5 bases). The CDR3 loop spans 14 amino acids. The ends were cut back, 5 bases at V and 2 bases at J, with 13 bases in the middle. CDR1 is MNHNS, CDR2 SASEGT, per germline. The CDR3 loop reads CASSQRAKTYEQYF. The DNA of the CDR3 is TGTGCCAGCAGTCAGAGGGCGAAAACCTACGAGCAGTACTTC.

This clonotype was detected ten times or more. This chain's CDR3 is CASSLVGREDPYEQYF. For the CDR3, the DNA is TGTGCCAGCAGCTTAGTGGGGCGGGAGGACCCCTACGAGCAGTACTTC. The chain has TRBV7-9 and TRBJ2-7, with 8 bases aligning to TRBD2. The CDR3 covers 16 residues. The junction had 7 bases not matched to a gene; V was cut back by 1 base and J by 2 bases. Germline lookup yields CDR1 SEHNR and CDR2 FQNEAQ (reference sequence). The complete variable domain, with remaining parts taken from reference TRBV7-9 and TRBJ2-7, reads DTGVSQNPRHKITKRGQNVTFRCDPISEHNRLYWYRQTLGQGPEFLTYFQNEAQLEKSRLLSDRFSAERPKGSFSTLEIQRTEQGDSAMYLCASSLVGREDPYEQYFGPGTRLTVT.

The genes are TRBV25-1 and TRBJ1-3; no definite D call. V lost 4 bases to trimming and J lost 0 bases, with 1 base between them. The CDR3 extends over 12 amino acids. Germline CDR1 MGHDK, CDR2 SYGVNS. CDR3 loop: CASSASGNTIYF. The DNA for the CDR3 is TGTGCCAGCAGTGCCTCTGGAAACACCATATATTTT. Together with reference TRBV25-1 and TRBJ1-3, the CDR3 gives the full variable domain: EADIYQTPRYLVIGTGKKITLECSQTMGHDKMYWYQQDPGMELHLIHYSYGVNSTEKGDLSSESTVSRIRTEHFPLTLESARPSHTSQYLCASSASGNTIYFGEGSWLTVV.

For this clonotype: An end of the junction differs from the germline gene, which may be a read error. This chain links TRBV24-1 with TRBJ2-2; unclear D gene. The V gene's germline CDR1 is KGHDR and CDR2 SFDVKD. The CDR3 consists of 12 residues. The CDR3 protein is CATSALAGELFF. The CDR3 DNA reads as TGTGCCACCAGTGCTTTGGCCGGGGAGCTGTTTTTT.

This clonotype was detected many times. The chain employs TRBV27 and TRBJ2-5; 12 bases agree with TRBD1. The CDR3 has 15 residues. CDR1 is MNHEY and CDR2 is SMNVEV in the germline V gene (reference sequence). Losses at the gene ends were 2 bases for V and 5 bases for J; bases not matched to a gene: 3. The CDR3 region has the DNA TGTGCCAGCAGTTTAGGGACAGGGGGCTGGGAGACCCAGTACTTC. Its protein product is CASSLGTGGWETQYF.

This clonotype came up many times. The chain has TRBV12-3 or TRBV12-4 and TRBJ2-3, with TRBD2 matching 10 bases. The CDR3 is 15 residues long. The ends lost 3 bases at V and 6 bases at J; junction bases unmatched: 6. The CDR3 coding sequence is TGTGCCAGCAGTTTGAGTCTAGCGGGAGATGATACGCAGTATTTT. Its protein product is CASSLSLAGDDTQYF.